This T cell receptor (beta chain) was obtained from a study of blood T cell repertoires in COVID-19. On the study more broadly: Sources were T cells, B-cell-depleted T cells, or PBMCs; the material itself was cDNA or gDNA.

Original methodology: The assay estimated nucleated cells by amplifying reference gene primers. Data came from immunoSEQ multiplex PCR; TCRdb stores just in-frame clones and leaves some out. The DNA was the basis for D and trimming; V, J and clone size are from that table. Found here are 110,000 to 150,000 clones, approximately 90% of them singletons; the top ten hold around 10%. Germline loops: CDR1 LGHNA, CDR2 YSLEER. The CDR3 has 15 amino acids. V gave up 3 bases and J gave up 8 bases, with 19 bases separating them. The gene calls are TRBV4-3 and TRBJ1-2, with D possibly TRBD1 on 6 matching bases. The specimen was peripheral blood. The sequence derives from a woman older than 75 with acute or convalescent COVID-19. Written as DNA, the CDR3 is TGCGCCAGCAGCCAGAAAGGGGGGGCAGCGAGAGGCTACACCTTC. The encoded protein is CASSQKGGAARGYTF.